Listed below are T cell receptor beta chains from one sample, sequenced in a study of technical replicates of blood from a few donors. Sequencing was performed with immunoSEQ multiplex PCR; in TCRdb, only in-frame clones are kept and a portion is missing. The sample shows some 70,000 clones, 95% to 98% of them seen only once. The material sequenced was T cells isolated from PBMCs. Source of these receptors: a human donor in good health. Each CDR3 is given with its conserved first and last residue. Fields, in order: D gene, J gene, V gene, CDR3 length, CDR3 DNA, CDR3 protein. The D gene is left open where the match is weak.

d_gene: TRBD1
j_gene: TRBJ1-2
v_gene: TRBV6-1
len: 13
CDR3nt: TGTGCCAGCGAGGGACAGGGGAACTATGGCTACACCTTC
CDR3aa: CASEGQGNYGYTF

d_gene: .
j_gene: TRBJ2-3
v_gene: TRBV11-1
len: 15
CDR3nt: TGTGCCAGCAGCTCGCCAGGTGGGGACTGGGATACGCAGTATTTT
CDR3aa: CASSSPGGDWDTQYF

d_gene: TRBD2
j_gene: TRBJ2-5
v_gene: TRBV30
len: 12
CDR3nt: TGTGCCTGGGGGACTACTTGGGAGACCCAGTACTTC
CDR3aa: CAWGTTWETQYF

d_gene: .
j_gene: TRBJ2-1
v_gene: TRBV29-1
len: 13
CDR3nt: TGCAGCGTTGTGGGTAGGAGGGACAATGAGCAGTTCTTC
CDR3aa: CSVVGRRDNEQFF

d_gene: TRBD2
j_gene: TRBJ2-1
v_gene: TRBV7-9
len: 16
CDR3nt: TGTGCCAGCAGCTCGTTGACTAGCGGGAGCTACAATGAGCAGTTCTTC
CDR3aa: CASSSLTSGSYNEQFF

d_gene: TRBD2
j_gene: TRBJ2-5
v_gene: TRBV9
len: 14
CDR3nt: TGTGCCAGCAGCGGCGGACTAGCAGGAGAGACCCAGTACTTC
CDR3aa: CASSGGLAGETQYF

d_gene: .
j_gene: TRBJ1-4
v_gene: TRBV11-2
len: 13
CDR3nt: TGTGCCAGCAGCTTAGTAAACTCGGAGGAACTGTTTTTT
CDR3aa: CASSLVNSEELFF

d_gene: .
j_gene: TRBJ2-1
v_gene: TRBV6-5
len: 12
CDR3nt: TGTGCCAGTATGAGCAGGGTTAATGAGCAGTTCTTC
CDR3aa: CASMSRVNEQFF

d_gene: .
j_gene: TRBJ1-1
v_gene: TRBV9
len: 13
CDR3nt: TGTGCCAGCAGCGTAGCCACTTACACTGAAGCTTTCTTT
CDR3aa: CASSVATYTEAFF

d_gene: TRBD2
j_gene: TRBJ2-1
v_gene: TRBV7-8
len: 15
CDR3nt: TGTGCCAGCAGCTCAAGACTAGCGGGAGGGGATGAGCAGTTCTTC
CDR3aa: CASSSRLAGGDEQFF

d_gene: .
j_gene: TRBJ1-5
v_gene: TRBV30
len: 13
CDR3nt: TGTGCCTGGAGTTGGGAGGGAAGTCAGCCCCAGCATTTT
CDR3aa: CAWSWEGSQPQHF

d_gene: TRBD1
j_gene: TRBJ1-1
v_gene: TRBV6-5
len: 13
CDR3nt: TGTGCCAGCCACGGGACAGGGAATATTGAAGCTTTCTTT
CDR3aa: CASHGTGNIEAFF

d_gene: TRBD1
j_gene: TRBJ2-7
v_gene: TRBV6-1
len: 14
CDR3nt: TGTGCCAGCAAGTCCGCGACAGGGGCCTACGAGCAGTACTTC
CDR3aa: CASKSATGAYEQYF

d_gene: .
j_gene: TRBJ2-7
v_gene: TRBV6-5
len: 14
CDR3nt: TGTGCCAGCAGTCTGAGGGCCGAGAACTACGAGCAGTACTTC
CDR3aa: CASSLRAENYEQYF

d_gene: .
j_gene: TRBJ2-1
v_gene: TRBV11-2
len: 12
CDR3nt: TGTGCCAGCAGCAGGGGGTGGAATGAGCAGTTCTTC
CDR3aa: CASSRGWNEQFF

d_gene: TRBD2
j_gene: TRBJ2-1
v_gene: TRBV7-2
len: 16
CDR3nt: TGTGCCAGCAGAGAGGGGCTAGCGGTTAACCTCAATGAGCAGTTCTTC
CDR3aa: CASREGLAVNLNEQFF

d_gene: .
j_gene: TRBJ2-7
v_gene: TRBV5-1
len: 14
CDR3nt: TGCGCCAGCAGCCCCAGCGGTAGCTCCTACGAGCAGTACTTC
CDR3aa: CASSPSGSSYEQYF

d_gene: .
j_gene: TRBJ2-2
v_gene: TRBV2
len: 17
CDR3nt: TGTGCCAGCCTCAGAAAGAGGATAAACGCGAACACCGGGGAGCTGTTTTTT
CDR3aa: CASLRKRINANTGELFF

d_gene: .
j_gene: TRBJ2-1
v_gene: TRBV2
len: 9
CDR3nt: TGTGCCAGTAGCGGCCAGCAGTTCTTC
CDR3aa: CASSGQQFF

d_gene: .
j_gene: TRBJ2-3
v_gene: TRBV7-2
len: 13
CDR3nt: TGTGCCAGCAGCTTAGCAGGAAGGGGTACGCAGTATTTT
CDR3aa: CASSLAGRGTQYF

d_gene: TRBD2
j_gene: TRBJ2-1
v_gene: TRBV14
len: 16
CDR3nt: TGTGCCAGCAGCCTACCGGGCGGGAGGGCCTACAATGAGCAGTTCTTC
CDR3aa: CASSLPGGRAYNEQFF

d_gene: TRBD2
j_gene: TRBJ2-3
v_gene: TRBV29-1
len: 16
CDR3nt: TGCAGCGCCCCCCTTGGTAGCGGGAGGGTCACAGATACGCAGTATTTT
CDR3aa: CSAPLGSGRVTDTQYF

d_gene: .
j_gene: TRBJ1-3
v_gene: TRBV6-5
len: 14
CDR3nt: TGTGCCGCGGGCGGGGGCGAATCTGGAAACACCATATATTTT
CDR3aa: CAAGGGESGNTIYF

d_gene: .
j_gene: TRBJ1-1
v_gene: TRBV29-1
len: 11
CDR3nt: TGCAGCGGACGGGGGAACACTGAAGCTTTCTTT
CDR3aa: CSGRGNTEAFF